This is a list of T cell receptor beta chains from one sample in a study of T cell responses to AZD1222 COVID-19 vaccine. This table comes from immunoSEQ multiplex PCR, and its TCRdb copy is limited to in-frame clones, with some not included. The repertoire holds roughly 79,000 clones, approximately 82% seen once, with roughly 21% in the top ten. This sample comprised peripheral blood, obtained on day 0 of AZD1222 vaccination. Receptors were obtained from an adult in good health. Each CDR3 is given with its conserved first and last residue. D genes are given only for firm matches.

d_call cdr3_length j_call v_call cdr3_nt cdr3_aa
TRBD1 22 TRBJ2-5 TRBV5-1 TGCGCCAGCAGCTTGGCTAACCGAACGTCCGGGACAGGGTTATCCAACCAAGAGACCCAGTACTTC CASSLANRTSGTGLSNQETQYF
- 13 TRBJ2-7 TRBV7-9 TGTGCCAGCAGCCCGTATGGCGAGTACGAGCAGTACTTC CASSPYGEYEQYF
- 12 TRBJ1-1 TRBV6-5 TGTGCCAGCAGCTACCTTGGGGCTGAAGCTTTCTTT CASSYLGAEAFF
TRBD2 17 TRBJ2-2 TRBV18 TGTGCCAGCTCACCACGACTAGCGGGTGTGAACACCGGGGAGCTGTTTTTT CASSPRLAGVNTGELFF
TRBD2 15 TRBJ2-1 TRBV19 TGTGCCAGTAACGTAGCGGGAGGGCTCTACAATGAGCAGTTCTTC CASNVAGGLYNEQFF
- 12 TRBJ2-3 TRBV29-1 TGCAGCGTTGGAGCTGGCACAGATACGCAGTATTTT CSVGAGTDTQYF
- 11 TRBJ2-3 TRBV20-1 TGCAGTGCTCCCGGGGGAGGCGCGCAGTATTTT CSAPGGGAQYF
- 11 TRBJ2-3 TRBV29-1 TGCAGCGTTGAGGAAACAGATACGCAGTATTTT CSVEETDTQYF
- 15 TRBJ2-1 TRBV6-6 TGTGCCAGCAGTTACTCATACGGAGATTTCAATGAGCAGTTCTTC CASSYSYGDFNEQFF
- 13 TRBJ2-7 TRBV7-9 TGTGCCAGCAGCTTAGCGGTCACCTACGAGCAGTACTTC CASSLAVTYEQYF
- 13 TRBJ1-1 TRBV27 TGTGCCAGCAGCCCCAATAGGGGGACTGAAGCTTTCTTT CASSPNRGTEAFF